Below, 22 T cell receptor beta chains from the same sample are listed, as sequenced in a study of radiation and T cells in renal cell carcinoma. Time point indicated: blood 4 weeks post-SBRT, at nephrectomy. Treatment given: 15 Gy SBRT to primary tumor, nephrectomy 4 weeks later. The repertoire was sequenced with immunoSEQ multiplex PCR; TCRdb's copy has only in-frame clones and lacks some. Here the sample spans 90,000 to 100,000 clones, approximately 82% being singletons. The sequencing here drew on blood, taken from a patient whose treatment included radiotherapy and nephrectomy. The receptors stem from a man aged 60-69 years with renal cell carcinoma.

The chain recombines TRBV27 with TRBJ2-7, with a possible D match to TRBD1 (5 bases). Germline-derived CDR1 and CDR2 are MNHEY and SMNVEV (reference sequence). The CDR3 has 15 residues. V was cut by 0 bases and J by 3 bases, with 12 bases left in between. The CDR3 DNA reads TGTGCCAGCAGTTTATCGCCCGACAGTTACTACGAGCAGTACTTC. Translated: CASSLSPDSYYEQYF.

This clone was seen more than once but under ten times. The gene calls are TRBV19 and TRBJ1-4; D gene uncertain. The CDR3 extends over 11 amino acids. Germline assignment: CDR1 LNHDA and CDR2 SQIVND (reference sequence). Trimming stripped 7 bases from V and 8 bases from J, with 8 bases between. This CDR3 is CASKSGEKLFF. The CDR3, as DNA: TGTGCCAGTAAGTCGGGGGAAAAACTGTTTTTT.

CDR3: CASSLRDRVRTEAFF. As DNA, the CDR3 is TGTGCCAGCAGTTTAAGGGACAGGGTGAGGACTGAAGCTTTCTTT. The chain uses TRBV28 and TRBJ1-1, with 9 bases identical to TRBD1. CDR1 and CDR2 from the germline V gene are MDHEN and SYDVKM. Losses at the gene ends were 2 bases for V and 5 bases for J; bases not matched to a gene: 6. The CDR3 contains 15 residues.

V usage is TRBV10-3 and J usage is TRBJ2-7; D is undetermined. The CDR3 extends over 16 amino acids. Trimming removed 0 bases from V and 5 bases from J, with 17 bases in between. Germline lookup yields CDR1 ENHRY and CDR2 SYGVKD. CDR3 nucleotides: TGTGCCATCAGTGAGTCTGTAGGGCCTGGTAATGACGAGCAGTACTTC. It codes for CAISESVGPGNDEQYF.

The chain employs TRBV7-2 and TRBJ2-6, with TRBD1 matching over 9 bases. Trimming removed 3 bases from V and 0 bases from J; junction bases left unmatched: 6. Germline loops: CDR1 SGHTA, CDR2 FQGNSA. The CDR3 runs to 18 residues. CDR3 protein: CASSFRTGGISGANVLTF. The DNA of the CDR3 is TGTGCCAGCAGCTTCAGAACAGGGGGCATCTCTGGGGCCAACGTCCTGACTTTC.

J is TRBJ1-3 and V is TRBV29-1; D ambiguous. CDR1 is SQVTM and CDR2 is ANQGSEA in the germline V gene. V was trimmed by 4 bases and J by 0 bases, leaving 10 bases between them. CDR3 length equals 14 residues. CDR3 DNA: TGCAGCGTTGCGTACAGCTCCTCTGGAAACACCATATATTTT. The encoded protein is CSVAYSSSGNTIYF. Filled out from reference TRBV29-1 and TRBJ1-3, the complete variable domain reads SAVISQKPSRDICQRGTSLTIQCQVDSQVTMMFWYRQQPGQSLTLIATANQGSEATYESGFVIDKFPISRPNLTFSTLTVSNMSPEDSSIYLCSVAYSSSGNTIYFGEGSWLTVV.

CDR3 loop: CASLVPWGYYGYTF. As DNA, the CDR3 is TGTGCCAGCTTAGTCCCGTGGGGTTACTATGGCTACACCTTC. This rearrangement joins TRBV6-1 to TRBJ1-2; no definite D call. Between the trimmed V and J ends, which lost 8 bases and 3 bases, there was a span of 16 bases. CDR1 MNHNS and CDR2 SASEGT come from the germline V gene. The CDR3 is 14 amino acids.

CDR3 protein: CASSTDRSDGELFF. The CDR3 coding sequence is TGCGCCAGCAGCACCGACAGGTCGGACGGGGAGCTGTTTTTT. The chain has TRBV5-1 and TRBJ2-2; weak D call: TRBD1 (6 bases). The CDR3 length is 14 residues. With 4 bases removed from V and 7 bases from J, the gap between germline ends came to 14 bases. Germline values: CDR1 SGHRS, CDR2 YFSETQ.

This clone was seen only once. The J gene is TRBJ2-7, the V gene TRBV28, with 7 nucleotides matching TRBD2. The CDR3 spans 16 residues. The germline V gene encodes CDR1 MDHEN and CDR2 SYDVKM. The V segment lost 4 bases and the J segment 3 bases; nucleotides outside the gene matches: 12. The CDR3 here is CASSSLAEGGNYEQYF. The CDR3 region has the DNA TGTGCCAGCAGTTCCCTAGCGGAGGGAGGGAACTACGAGCAGTACTTC.

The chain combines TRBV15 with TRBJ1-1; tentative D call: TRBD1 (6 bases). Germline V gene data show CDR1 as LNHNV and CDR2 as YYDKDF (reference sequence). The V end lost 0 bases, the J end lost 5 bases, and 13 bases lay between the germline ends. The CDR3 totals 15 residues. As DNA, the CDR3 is TGTGCCACCAGCAGAGATCTAGTGAGGGGGACTGAAGCTTTCTTT. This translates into CATSRDLVRGTEAFF.

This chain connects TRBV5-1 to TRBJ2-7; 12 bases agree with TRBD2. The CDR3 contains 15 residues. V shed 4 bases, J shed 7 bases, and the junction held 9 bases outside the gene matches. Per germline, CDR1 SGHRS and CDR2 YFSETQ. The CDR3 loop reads CASSAASGRAREQYF. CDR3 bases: TGCGCCAGCAGCGCCGCTAGCGGGAGGGCCAGGGAGCAGTACTTC. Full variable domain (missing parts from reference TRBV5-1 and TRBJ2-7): KAGVTQTPRYLIKTRGQQVTLSCSPISGHRSVSWYQQTPGQGLQFLFEYFSETQRNKGNFPGRFSGRQFSNSRSEMNVSTLELGDSALYLCASSAASGRAREQYFGPGTRLTVT.

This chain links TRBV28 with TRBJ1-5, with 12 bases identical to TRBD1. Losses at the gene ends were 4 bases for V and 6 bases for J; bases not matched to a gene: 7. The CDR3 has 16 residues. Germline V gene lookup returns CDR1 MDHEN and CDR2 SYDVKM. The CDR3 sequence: CASSSRDRGLAQPQHF. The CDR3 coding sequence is TGTGCCAGCAGTTCCCGGGACAGGGGGCTGGCTCAGCCCCAGCATTTT.

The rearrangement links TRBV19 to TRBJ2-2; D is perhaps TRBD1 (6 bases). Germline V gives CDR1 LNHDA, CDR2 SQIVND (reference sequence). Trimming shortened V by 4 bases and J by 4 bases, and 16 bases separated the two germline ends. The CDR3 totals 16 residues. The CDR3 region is CASSTGQIPGTGELFF. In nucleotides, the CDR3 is TGTGCCAGTAGTACCGGACAGATCCCCGGCACCGGGGAGCTGTTTTTT. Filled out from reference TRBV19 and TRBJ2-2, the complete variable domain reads DGGITQSPKYLFRKEGQNVTLSCEQNLNHDAMYWYRQDPGQGLRLIYYSQIVNDFQKGDIAEGYSVSREKKESFPLTVTSAQKNPTAFYLCASSTGQIPGTGELFFGEGSRLTVL.

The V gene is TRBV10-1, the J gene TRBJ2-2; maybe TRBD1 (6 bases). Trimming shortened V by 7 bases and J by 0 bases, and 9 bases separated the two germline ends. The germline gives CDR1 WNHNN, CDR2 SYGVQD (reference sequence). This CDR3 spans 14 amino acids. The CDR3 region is CASTGTPNTGELFF. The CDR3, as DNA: TGCGCCAGCACCGGGACACCGAACACCGGGGAGCTGTTTTTT.

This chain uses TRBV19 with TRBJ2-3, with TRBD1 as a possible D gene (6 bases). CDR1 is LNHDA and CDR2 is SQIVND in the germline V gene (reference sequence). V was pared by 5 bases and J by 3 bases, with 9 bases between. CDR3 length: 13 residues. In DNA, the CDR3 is TGTGCCAGTAGTTTGCAGGGGACAGATACGCAGTATTTT. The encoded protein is CASSLQGTDTQYF.

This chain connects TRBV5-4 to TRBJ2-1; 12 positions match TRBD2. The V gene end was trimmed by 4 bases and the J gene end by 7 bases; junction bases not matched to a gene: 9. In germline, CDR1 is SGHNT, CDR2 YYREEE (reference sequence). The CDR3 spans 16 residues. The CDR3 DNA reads TGTGCCAGCAGCCTGGATACTAGCGGGAGGTCGAATGAGCAGTTCTTC. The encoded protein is CASSLDTSGRSNEQFF.

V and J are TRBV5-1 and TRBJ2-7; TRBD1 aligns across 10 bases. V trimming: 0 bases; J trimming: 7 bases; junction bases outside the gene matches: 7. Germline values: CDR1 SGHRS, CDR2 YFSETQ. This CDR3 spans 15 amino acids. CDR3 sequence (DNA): TGCGCCAGCAGCTTGGAAGGCCAGGACAGGGGGGAGCAGTACTTC. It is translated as CASSLEGQDRGEQYF.

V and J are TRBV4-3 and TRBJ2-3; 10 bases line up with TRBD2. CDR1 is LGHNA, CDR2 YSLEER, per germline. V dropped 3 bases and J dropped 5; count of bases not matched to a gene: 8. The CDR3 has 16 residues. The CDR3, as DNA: TGCGCCAGCAGCCACCTAGCGGGAGTGGGAGGAGATACGCAGTATTTT. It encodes CASSHLAGVGGDTQYF.

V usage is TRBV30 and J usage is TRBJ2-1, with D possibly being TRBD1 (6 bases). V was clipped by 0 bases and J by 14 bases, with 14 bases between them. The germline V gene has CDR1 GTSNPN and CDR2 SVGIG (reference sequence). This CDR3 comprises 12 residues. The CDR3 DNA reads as TGTGCCTGGAGTGTACAAAGGTCAGGGGAGTTCTTC. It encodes CAWSVQRSGEFF.

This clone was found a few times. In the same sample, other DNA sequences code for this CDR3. Written as DNA, the CDR3 is TGTGCCAGCAGCTTAGGGACAGGCACCTACAATGAGCAGTTCTTC. This encodes CASSLGTGTYNEQFF. The rearrangement links TRBV7-6 to TRBJ2-1, with 7 bases that match TRBD1. The CDR3 loop spans 15 amino acids. From germline, CDR1 is SGHVS and CDR2 FNYEAQ. The trim removed 1 base at V and 2 bases at J, leaving 2 bases unmatched.

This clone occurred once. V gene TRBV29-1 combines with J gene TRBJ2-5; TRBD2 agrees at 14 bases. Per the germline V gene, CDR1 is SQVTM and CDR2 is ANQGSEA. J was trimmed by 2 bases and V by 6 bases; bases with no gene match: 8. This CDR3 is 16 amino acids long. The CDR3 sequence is CSVPPTSGRGQETQYF. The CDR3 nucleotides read TGCAGCGTCCCACCGACTAGCGGGAGGGGGCAAGAGACCCAGTACTTC.

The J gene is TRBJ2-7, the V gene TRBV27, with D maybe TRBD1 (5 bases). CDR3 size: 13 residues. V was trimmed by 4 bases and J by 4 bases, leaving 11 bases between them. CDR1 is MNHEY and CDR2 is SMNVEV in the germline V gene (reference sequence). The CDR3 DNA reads TGTGCCAGCAGTTCATATCAGGGTTACGAGCAGTACTTC. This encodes CASSSYQGYEQYF.